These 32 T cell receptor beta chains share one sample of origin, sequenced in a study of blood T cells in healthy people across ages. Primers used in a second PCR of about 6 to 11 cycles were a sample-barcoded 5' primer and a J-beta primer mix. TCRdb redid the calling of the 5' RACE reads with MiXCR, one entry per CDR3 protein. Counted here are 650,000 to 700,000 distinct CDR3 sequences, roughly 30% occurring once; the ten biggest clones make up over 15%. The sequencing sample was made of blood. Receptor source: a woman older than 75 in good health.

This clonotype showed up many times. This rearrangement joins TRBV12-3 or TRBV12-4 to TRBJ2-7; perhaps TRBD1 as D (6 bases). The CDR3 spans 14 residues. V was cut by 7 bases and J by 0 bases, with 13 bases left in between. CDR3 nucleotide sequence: TGTGCCAGCACCCCTGGACAGATCTCCTACGAGCAGTACTTC. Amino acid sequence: CASTPGQISYEQYF.

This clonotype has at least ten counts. CDR3 in DNA: TGCAGTGGGGTTGGAGCGCGAGAGACCCAGTACTTC. Its protein product is CSGVGARETQYF. The chain recombines TRBV20-1 with TRBJ2-5; D remains unclear. Germline CDR1 is DFQATT and CDR2 is SNEGSKA (reference sequence). The CDR3 contains 12 residues. Trimming pared 7 bases from V and 4 bases from J, leaving 13 bases between.

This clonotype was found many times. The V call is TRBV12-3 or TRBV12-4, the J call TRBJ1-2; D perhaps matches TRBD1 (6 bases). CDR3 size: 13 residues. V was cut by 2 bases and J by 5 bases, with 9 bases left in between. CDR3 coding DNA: TGTGCCAGCAGTTTAAGACAGGATTATGGCTACACCTTC. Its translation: CASSLRQDYGYTF.

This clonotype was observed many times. Written as DNA, the CDR3 is TGTGCCAGCAGTCGGGGGGACCAGAGGGGGGGAGTTACGCAGTATTTT. Translated, it gives CASSRGDQRGGVTQYF. V usage is TRBV6-5 and J usage is TRBJ2-3, with D possibly matching TRBD2 (7 bases). CDR1 and CDR2 from the germline V gene are MNHEY and SVGAGI. The CDR3 runs 16 residues. The V end lost 5 bases, the J end lost 8 bases, and 23 bases lay between the germline ends.

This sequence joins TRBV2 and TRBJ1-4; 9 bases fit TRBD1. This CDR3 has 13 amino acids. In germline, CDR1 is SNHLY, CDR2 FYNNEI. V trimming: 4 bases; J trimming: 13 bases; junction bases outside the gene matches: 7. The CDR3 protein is CASSVTGGEGLFF. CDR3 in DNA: TGTGCCAGCAGTGTAACAGGGGGCGAGGGACTGTTTTTT.

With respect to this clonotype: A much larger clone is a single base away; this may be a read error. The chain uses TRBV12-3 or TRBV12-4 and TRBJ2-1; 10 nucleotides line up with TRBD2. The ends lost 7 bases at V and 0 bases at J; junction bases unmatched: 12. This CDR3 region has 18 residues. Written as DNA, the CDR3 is TGTGCCAGCACCCCTCGACTAGCGGGCGGCGGCTCCTACAATGAGCAGTTCTTC. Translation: CASTPRLAGGGSYNEQFF.

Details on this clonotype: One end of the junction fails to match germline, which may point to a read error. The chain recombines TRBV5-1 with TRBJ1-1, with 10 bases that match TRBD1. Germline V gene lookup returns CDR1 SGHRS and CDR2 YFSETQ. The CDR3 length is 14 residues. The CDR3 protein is CANSYRDRGTEAFF. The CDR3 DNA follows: TGCGCCAACAGCTACCGGGACAGGGGAACTGAAGCTTTCTTT.

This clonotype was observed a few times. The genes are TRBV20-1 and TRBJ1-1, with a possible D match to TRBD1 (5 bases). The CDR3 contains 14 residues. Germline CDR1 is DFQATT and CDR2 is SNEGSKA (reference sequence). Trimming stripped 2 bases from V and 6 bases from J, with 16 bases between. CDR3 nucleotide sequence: TGCAGTGCTAGATCCGGGACGCTTAGGGCTGAAGCTTTCTTT. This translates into CSARSGTLRAEAFF.

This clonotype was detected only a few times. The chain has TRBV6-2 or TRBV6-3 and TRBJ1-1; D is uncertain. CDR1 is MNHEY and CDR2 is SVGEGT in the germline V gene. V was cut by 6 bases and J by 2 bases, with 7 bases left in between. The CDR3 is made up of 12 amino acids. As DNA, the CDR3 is TGTGCCAGCAGGCCGTTAAACACTGAAGCTTTCTTT. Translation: CASRPLNTEAFF.

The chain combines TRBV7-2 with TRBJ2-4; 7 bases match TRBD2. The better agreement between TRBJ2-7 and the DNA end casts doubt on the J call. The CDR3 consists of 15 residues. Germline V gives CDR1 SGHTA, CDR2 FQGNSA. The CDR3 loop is CASSPAGTKTGEQYF. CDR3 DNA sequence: TGTGCCAGCAGCCCCGCGGGGACTAAGACGGGCGAGCAGTACTTC.

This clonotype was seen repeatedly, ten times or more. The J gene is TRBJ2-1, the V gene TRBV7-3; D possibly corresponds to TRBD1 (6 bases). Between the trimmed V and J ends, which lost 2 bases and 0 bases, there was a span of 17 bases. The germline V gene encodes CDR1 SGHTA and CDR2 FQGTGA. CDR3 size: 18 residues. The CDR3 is CASSLYGQGSPSYNEQFF. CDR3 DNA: TGTGCCAGCAGCTTATATGGTCAGGGGTCTCCCTCCTACAATGAGCAGTTCTTC.

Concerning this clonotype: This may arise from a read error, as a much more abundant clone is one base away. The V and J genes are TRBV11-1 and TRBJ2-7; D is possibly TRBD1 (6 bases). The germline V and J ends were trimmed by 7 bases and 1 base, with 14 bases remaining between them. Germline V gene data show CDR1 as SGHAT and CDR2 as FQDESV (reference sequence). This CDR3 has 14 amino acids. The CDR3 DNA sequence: TGTGCCAGCAACCGACAGGTTACGTCCTACGAGCAGTACTTC. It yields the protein CASNRQVTSYEQYF.

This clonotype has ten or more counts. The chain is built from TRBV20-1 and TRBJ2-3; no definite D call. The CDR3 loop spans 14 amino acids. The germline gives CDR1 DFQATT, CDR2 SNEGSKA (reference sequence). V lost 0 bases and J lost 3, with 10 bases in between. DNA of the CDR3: TGCAGTGCTAGAGATAGGGTGGGTACAGATACGCAGTATTTT. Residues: CSARDRVGTDTQYF.

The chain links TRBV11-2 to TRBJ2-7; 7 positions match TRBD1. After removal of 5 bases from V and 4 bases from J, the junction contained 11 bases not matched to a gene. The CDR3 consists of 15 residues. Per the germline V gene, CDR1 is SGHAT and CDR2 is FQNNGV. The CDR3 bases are TGTGCCAGCAGCCAGACAGGGTCTTCTTATTACGAGCAGTACTTC. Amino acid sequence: CASSQTGSSYYEQYF.

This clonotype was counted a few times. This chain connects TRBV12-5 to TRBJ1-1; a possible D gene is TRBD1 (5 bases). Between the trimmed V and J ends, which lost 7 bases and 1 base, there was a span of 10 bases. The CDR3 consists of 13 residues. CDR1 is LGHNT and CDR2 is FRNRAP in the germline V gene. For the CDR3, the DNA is TGTGCTAGTGCCCGGGGGGAGAACACTGAAGCTTTCTTT. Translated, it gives CASARGENTEAFF.

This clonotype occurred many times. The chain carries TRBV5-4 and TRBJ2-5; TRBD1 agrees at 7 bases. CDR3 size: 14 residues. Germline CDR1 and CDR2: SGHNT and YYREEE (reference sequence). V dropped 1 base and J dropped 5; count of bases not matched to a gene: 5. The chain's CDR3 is CASSLSRGSETQYF. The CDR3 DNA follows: TGTGCCAGCAGCTTGTCCAGGGGGAGCGAGACCCAGTACTTC.

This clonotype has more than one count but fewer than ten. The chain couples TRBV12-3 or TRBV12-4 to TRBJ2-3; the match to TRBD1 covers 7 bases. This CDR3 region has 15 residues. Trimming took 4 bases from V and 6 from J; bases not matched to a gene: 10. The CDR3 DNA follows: TGTGCCAGCAGTTCCACGGGACAGCAATGGGATACGCAGTATTTT. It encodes CASSSTGQQWDTQYF.

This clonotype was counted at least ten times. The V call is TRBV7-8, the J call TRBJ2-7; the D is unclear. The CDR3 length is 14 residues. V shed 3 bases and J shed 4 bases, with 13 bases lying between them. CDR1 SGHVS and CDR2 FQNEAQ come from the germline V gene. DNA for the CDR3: TGTGCCAGCAGCTTGAGGACGGTTCAATACGAGCAGTACTTC. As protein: CASSLRTVQYEQYF.

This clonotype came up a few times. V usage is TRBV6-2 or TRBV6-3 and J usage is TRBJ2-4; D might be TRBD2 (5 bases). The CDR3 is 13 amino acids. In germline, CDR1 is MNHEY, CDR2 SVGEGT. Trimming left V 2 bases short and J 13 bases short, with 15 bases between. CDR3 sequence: CASSYAPTREQYF. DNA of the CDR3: TGTGCCAGCAGTTACGCCCCAACGAGGGAGCAGTACTTC.

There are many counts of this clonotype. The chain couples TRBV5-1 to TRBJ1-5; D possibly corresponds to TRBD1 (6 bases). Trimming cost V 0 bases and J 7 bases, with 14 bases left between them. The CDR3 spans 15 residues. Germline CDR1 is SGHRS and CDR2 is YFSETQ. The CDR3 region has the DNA TGCGCCAGCAGCTTGGAGTCGGGGGGCGGGCAGCCCCAGCATTTT. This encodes CASSLESGGGQPQHF.

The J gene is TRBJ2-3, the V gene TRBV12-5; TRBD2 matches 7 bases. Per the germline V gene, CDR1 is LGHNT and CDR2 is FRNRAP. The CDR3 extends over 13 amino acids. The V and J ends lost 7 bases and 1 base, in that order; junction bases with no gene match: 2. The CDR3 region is CASVRGGTDTQYF. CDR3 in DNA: TGTGCTAGTGTCCGGGGGGGCACAGATACGCAGTATTTT.

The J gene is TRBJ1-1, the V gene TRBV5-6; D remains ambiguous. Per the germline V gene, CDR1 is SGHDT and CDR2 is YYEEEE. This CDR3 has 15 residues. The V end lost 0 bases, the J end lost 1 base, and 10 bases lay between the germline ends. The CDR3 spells CASSLGPASNTEAFF. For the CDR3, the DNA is TGTGCCAGCAGCTTGGGTCCAGCGTCGAACACTGAAGCTTTCTTT.

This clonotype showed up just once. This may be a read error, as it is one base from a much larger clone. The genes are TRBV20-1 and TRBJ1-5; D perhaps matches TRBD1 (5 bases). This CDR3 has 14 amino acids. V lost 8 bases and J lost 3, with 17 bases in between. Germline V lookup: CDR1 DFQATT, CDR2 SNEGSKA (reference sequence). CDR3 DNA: TGCAGTACTGGAGGTGTGACAGACAATCAGCCCCAGCATTTT. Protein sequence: CSTGGVTDNQPQHF.

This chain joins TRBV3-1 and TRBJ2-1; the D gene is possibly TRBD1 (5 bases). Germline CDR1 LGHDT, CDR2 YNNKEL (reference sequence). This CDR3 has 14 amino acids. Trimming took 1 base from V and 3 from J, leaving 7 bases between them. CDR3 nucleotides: TGTGCCAGCAGCCAAGTCGACAGCTACAATGAGCAGTTCTTC. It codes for CASSQVDSYNEQFF.

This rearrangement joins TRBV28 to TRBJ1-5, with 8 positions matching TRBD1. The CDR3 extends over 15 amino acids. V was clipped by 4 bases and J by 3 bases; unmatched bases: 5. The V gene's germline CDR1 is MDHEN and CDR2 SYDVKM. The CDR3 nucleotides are TGTGCCAGCAGTTCCCTGGACAGGGTCAATCAGCCCCAGCATTTT. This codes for CASSSLDRVNQPQHF.

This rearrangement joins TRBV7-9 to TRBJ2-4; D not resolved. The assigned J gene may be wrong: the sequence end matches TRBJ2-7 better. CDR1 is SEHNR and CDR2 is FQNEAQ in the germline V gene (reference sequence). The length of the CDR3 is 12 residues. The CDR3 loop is CASSGDNYEQYF. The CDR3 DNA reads TGTGCCAGCAGCGGAGACAACTACGAGCAGTACTTC.

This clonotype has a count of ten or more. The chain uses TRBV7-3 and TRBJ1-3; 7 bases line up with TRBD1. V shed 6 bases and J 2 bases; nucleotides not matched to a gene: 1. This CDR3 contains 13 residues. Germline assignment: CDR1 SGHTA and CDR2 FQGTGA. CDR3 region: CASSDRAGNTIYF. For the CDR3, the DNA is TGTGCCAGCAGTGACAGGGCTGGAAACACCATATATTTT.

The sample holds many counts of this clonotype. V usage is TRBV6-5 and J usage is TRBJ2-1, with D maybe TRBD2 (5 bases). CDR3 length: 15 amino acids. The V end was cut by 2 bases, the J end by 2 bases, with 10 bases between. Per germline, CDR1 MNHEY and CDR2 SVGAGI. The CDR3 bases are TGTGCCAGCAGTTACCTGCCCGGGACCTACAATGAGCAGTTCTTC. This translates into CASSYLPGTYNEQFF.

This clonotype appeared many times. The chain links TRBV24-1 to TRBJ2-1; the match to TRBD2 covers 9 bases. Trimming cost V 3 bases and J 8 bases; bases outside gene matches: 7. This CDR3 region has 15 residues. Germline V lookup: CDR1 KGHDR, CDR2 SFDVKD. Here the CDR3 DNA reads TGTGCCACCAGTGATCCCCTAGCGGGGAAAGATGAGCAGTTCTTC. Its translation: CATSDPLAGKDEQFF.

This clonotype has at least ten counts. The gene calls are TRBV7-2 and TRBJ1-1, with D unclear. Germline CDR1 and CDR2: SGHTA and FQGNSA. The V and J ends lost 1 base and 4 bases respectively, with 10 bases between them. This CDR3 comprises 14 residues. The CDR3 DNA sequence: TGTGCCAGCAGCTTAGAAAGTTGGGGCACTGAAGCTTTCTTT. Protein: CASSLESWGTEAFF.

CDR3 amino acids: CSARDPAGGKNEQFF. The CDR3 nucleotides are TGCAGTGCTAGAGATCCCGCGGGAGGGAAGAATGAGCAGTTCTTC. J is TRBJ2-1 and V is TRBV20-1, with 9 bases fitting TRBD2. V shed 0 bases and J 7 bases; nucleotides not matched to a gene: 7. Per germline, CDR1 DFQATT and CDR2 SNEGSKA (reference sequence). The CDR3 consists of 15 residues.

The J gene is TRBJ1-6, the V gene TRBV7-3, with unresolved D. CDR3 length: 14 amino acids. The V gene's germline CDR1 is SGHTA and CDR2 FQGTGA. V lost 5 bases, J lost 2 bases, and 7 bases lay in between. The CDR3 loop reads CASSLGPYNSPLHF. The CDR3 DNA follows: TGTGCCAGCAGCCTCGGACCCTATAATTCACCCCTCCACTTT.